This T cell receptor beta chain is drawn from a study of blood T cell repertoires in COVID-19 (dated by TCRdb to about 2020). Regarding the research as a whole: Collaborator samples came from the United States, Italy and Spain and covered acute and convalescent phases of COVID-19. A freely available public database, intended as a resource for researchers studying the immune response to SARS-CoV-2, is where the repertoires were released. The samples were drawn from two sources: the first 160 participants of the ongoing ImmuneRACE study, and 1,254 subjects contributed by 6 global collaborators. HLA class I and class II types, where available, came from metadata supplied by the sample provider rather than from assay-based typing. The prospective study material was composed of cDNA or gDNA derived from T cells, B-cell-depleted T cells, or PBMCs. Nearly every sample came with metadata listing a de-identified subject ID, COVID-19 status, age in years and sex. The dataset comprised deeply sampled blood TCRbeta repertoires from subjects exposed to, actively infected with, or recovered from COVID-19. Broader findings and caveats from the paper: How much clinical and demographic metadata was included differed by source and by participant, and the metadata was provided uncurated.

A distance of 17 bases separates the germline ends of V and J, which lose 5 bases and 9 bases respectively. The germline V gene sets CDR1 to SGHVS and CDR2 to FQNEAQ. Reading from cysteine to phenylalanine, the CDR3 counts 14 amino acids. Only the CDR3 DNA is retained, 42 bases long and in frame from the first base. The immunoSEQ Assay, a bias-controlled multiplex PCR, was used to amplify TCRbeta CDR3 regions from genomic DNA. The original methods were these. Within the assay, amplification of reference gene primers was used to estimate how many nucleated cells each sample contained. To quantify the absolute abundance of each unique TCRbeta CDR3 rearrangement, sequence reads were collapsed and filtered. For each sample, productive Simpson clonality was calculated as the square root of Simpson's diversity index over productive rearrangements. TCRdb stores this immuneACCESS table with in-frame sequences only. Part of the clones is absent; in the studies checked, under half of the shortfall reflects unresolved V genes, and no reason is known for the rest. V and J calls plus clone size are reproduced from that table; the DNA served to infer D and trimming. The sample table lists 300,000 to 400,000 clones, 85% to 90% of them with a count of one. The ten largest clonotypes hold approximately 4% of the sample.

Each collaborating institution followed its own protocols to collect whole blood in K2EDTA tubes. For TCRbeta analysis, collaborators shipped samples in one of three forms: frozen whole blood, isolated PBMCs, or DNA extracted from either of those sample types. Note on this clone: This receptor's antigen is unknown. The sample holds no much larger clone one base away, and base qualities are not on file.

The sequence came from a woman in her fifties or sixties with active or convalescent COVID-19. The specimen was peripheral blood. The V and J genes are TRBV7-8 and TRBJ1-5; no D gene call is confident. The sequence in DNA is TGTGCCAGCAGCACCAGCCCCGCGGATACGCCCCAGCATTTT. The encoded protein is CASSTSPADTPQHF.